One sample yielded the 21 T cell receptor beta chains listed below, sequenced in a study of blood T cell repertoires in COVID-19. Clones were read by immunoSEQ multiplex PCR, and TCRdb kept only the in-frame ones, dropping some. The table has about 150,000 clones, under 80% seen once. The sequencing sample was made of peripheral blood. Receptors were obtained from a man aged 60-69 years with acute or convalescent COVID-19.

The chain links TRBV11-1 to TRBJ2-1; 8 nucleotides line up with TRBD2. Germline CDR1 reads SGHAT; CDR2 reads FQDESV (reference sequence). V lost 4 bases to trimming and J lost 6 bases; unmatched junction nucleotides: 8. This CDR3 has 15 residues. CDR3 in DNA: TGTGCCAGCAGCTACGGACTAGCACCCCCCAATGAGCAGTTCTTC. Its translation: CASSYGLAPPNEQFF.

In nucleotides, the CDR3 is TGCGCCAGCAGCTCCTTACCTGGGGGGGACGAGCAGTACTTC. Protein product: CASSSLPGGDEQYF. This chain connects TRBV5-1 to TRBJ2-7; 7 positions agree with TRBD2. Germline V lookup: CDR1 SGHRS, CDR2 YFSETQ. After removal of 3 bases from V and 5 bases from J, the junction contained 8 bases not matched to a gene. CDR3 size: 14 residues.

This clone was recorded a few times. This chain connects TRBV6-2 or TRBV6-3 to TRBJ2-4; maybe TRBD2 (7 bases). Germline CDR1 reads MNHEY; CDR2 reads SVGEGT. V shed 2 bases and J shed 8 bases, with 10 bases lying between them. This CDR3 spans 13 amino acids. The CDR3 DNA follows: TGTGCCAGCAGTTACGGCGGGGGCGACATTCAGTACTTC. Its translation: CASSYGGGDIQYF.

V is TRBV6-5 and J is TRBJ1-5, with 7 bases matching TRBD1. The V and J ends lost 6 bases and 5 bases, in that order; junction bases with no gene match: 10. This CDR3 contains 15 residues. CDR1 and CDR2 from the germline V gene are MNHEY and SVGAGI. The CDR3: CASSQTGARDQPQHF. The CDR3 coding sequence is TGTGCCAGCAGCCAAACAGGGGCACGGGATCAGCCCCAGCATTTT.

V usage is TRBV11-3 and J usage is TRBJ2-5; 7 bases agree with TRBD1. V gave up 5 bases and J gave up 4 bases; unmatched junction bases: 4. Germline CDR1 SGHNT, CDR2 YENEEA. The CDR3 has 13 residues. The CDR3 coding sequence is TGTGCCAGCAGCCCTCAGGGGGTAGAGACCCAGTACTTC. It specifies CASSPQGVETQYF.

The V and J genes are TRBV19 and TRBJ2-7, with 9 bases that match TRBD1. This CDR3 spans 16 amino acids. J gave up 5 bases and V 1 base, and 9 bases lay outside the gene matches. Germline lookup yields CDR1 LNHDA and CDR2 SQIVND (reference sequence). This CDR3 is CASSIGGGQGKHEQYF. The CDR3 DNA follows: TGTGCCAGTAGTATAGGAGGGGGACAGGGAAAGCACGAGCAGTACTTC.

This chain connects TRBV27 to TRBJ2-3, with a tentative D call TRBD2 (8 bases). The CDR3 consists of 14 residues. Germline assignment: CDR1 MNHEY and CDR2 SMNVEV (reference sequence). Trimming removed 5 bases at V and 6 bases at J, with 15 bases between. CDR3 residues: CASSPGGLEDTQYF. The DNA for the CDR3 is TGTGCCAGCAGTCCAGGGGGACTAGAGGATACGCAGTATTTT.

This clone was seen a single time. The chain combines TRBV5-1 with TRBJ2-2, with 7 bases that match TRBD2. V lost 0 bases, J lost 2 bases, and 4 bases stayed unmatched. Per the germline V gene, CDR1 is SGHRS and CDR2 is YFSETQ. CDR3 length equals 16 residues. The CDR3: CASSLASGINTGELFF. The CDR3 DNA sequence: TGCGCCAGCAGCTTGGCCAGCGGGATAAACACCGGGGAGCTGTTTTTT.

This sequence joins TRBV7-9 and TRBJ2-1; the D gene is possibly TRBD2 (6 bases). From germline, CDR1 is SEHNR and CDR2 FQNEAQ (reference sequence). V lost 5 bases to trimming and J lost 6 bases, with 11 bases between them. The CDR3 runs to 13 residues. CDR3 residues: CASSRTSPNEQFF. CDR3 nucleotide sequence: TGTGCCAGCAGCAGAACTAGCCCCAATGAGCAGTTCTTC. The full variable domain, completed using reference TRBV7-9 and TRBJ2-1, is DTGVSQNPRHKITKRGQNVTFRCDPISEHNRLYWYRQTLGQGPEFLTYFQNEAQLEKSRLLSDRFSAERPKGSFSTLEIQRTEQGDSAMYLCASSRTSPNEQFFGPGTRLTVL.

In DNA, the CDR3 is TGTGCCATCAGTGGGGGGATCGCGGGAGGGGGAGAGCAGTACTTC. Translation gives CAISGGIAGGGEQYF. V and J are TRBV10-3 and TRBJ2-7, with TRBD2 identical over 9 bases. This CDR3 has 15 amino acids. Germline V CDR1 and CDR2: ENHRY, SYGVKD. J was trimmed by 7 bases and V by 4 bases; bases with no gene match: 11.

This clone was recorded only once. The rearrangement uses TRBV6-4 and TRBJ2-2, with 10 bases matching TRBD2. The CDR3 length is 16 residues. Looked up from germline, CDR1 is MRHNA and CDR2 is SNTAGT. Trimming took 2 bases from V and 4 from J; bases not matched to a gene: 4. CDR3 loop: CASSDAGTSVTGELFF. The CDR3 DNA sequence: TGTGCCAGCAGTGACGCCGGGACTAGCGTCACCGGGGAGCTGTTTTTT.

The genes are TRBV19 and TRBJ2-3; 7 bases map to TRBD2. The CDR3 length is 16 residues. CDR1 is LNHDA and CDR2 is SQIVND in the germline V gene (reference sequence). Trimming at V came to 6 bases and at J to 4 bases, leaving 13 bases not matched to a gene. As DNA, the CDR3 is TGTGCCAGTAGCCAAAAGGTTGGCGGGAGCTCAGATACGCAGTATTTT. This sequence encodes CASSQKVGGSSDTQYF.

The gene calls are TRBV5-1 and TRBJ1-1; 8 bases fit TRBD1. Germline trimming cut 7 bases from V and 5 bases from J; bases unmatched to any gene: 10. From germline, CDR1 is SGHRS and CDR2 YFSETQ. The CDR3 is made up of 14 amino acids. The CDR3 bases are TGCGCCAGCGGACAGGGAATCGGGGGAACTGAAGCTTTCTTT. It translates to CASGQGIGGTEAFF.

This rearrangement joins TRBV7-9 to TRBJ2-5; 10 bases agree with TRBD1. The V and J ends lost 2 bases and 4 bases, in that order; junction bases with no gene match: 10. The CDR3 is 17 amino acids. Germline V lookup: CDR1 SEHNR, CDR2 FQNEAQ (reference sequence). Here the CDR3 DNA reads TGTGCCAGCAGCTTATATCTTTGGGGACAGGGGTTAGAGACCCAGTACTTC. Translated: CASSLYLWGQGLETQYF.

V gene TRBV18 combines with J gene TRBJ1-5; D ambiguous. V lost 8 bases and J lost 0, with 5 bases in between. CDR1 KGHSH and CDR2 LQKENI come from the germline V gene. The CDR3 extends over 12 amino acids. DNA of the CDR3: TGTGCCAGCCAGGCTAGCAATCAGCCCCAGCATTTT. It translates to CASQASNQPQHF.

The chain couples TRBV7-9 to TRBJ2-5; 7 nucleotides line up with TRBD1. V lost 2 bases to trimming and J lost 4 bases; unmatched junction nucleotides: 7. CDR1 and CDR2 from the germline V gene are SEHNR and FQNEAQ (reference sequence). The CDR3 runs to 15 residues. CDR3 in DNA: TGTGCCAGCAGCTTACAGGGGGAGTTTAGAGAGACCCAGTACTTC. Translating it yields CASSLQGEFRETQYF.

CDR3 amino acids: CASSQDNRGSTGELFF. The CDR3 DNA follows: TGTGCCAGCAGCCAGGATAACAGGGGGAGTACCGGGGAGCTGTTTTTT. V usage is TRBV4-2 and J usage is TRBJ2-2, with TRBD1 identical over 8 bases. The CDR3 runs to 16 residues. CDR1 is LGHNA, CDR2 YNFKEQ, per germline. With V trimmed by 3 bases and J by 5 bases, 8 bases remained unmatched.

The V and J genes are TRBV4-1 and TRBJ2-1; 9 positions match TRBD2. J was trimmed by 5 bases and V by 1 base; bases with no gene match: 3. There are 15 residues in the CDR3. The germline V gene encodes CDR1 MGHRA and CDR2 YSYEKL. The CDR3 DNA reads TGCGCCAGCAGCCAAGTAGCGGGAGACCACAATGAGCAGTTCTTC. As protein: CASSQVAGDHNEQFF.

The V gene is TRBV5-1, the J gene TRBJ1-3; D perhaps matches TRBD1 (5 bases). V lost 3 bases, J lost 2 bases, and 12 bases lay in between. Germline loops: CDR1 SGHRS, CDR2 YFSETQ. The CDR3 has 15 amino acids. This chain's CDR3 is CASSSQVGAGNTIYF. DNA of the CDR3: TGCGCCAGCAGCTCACAGGTTGGGGCTGGAAACACCATATATTTT.

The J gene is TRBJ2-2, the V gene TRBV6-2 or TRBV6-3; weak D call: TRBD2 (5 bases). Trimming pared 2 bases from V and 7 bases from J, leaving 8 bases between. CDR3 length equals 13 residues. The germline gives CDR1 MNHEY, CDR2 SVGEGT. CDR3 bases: TGTGCCAGCAGTTACCGCAGCGGCGGGGAGCTGTTTTTT. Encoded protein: CASSYRSGGELFF.

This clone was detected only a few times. Here the CDR3 reads CASSSDRPNTEAFF. The CDR3 DNA is TGTGCCAGCAGTTCGGACAGGCCTAACACTGAAGCTTTCTTT. The chain employs TRBV27 and TRBJ1-1; TRBD1 aligns across 7 bases. Trimming took 4 bases from V and 2 from J; bases not matched to a gene: 4. The CDR3 is 14 amino acids. CDR1 and CDR2 from the germline V gene are MNHEY and SMNVEV (reference sequence).